This TCR beta chain was sequenced in a study of CD8 T cells in ankylosing spondylitis. Whole-study results and caveats: Several highly homologous variants made up a TCR beta motif, and this motif appeared characteristic of ankylosing spondylitis blood. Reactive arthritis synovial fluid and blood were previously reported to contain some motif variants. Within matched ankylosing spondylitis synovial fluid, disease-linked clones were reportedly significantly enriched.

Regarding this clonotype: What it binds is unknown.

This CDR3 spans 19 amino acids. V dropped 0 bases and J dropped 0; count of bases not matched to a gene: 14. CDR1 SQVTM and CDR2 ANQGSEA come from the germline V gene. In TCRdb, the 5' RACE reads were re-called with MiXCR into one record per CDR3 protein. This table has under 850,000 distinct CDR3 sequences, around 17% appearing once. The sample comprised blood, either unsorted or a sorted T cell fraction (not recorded which). This TCR was recovered from a male donor with ankylosing spondylitis. This rearrangement joins TRBV29-1 to TRBJ2-5; TRBD1 agrees at 9 bases. The CDR3 spells CSVEDFLTWDRVYQETQYF. Written as DNA, the CDR3 is TGCAGCGTTGAAGATTTCCTAACTTGGGACAGGGTGTACCAAGAGACCCAGTACTTC.